Listed below are T cell receptor beta chains from one sample, sequenced in a study of CD8+ T cells in alopecia areata. TCRdb's table, derived via immunoSEQ multiplex PCR, lists solely in-frame clones and lacks some. The profile shows some 11,000 clones, roughly 60% of them singletons. The source material was skin. The receptor set was obtained from a human donor with alopecia areata. Both conserved end residues are trimmed from each CDR3. Each record gives: V gene, CDR3 protein.

TRBV6-1 ASRGLASTDTQY
TRBV28 ASSSTGSSDEQF
TRBV7-9 ASSLAPGEQY
TRBV27 ASKIAVGPYEQY
TRBV9 ASSVATGTGNFYEQY
TRBV6-6 ASSGAGYT
TRBV6-6 ATEAGQNTGELF
TRBV14 ASSQGQGRHGYT
TRBV2 ASTPGLAGLRNDNEQF
TRBV2 ASSNEASGEKLF
TRBV14 ASSQDQDYEQY
TRBV5-1 ASSFPFGGLGNEQF
TRBV5-6 ASSGPTSGRDNEQF
TRBV7-2 ASSLGLAGAIGELF
TRBV7-2 ASSDTYGTSGTNEQF
TRBV9 ASSVGAKTKNSYNEQF
TRBV19 ASSPTSGRAGQY
TRBV6-1 ASNRVEETQY
TRBV11-3 ASSLGMRGLPNYNEQF
TRBV10-3 AISAGGDTGELF
TRBV7-8 ASTGLAGVYAMSNEQF
TRBV7-2 ASSFRYTRGDTEAF
TRBV27 ASSLKTGRNTEAF
TRBV4-2 ASSQMEAGTSYIQY
TRBV4-3 ASSHGGPYEQF
TRBV6-6 ASSYSTGVGTEAF
TRBV7-9 ASSSKDSLPDTQY
TRBV4-3 ASSPPWGGEQY
TRBV28 ASSFYGTSYEQY
TRBV14 ASSHRLADLTGNEQF
TRBV20-1 SAIEGGEAF
TRBV5-1 ASSLLGLAGPTGELF
TRBV30 AWSVGTYYEQY
TRBV5-8 AAGQGARNYGYT
TRBV1 TSSPPTSGSTDTQY
TRBV18 ASRSDRGPLEQY
TRBV30 ALHRQGLYEQY
TRBV10-3 AISELGGGTLYEQY
TRBV28 ASSTRIISIYEQY
TRBV5-6 ASELRDRASGANVLT
TRBV5-1 ASSPSSVRGLTEAF
TRBV10-3 AIQTQGGDTEAF
TRBV18 ASSPGTSGGQETQY
TRBV18 ASSPPTGGNTGELF